A selection of T cell receptor beta chains follows, all from one sample in a study of T cells in Graves' hyperthyroidism and ophthalmopathy. TCRdb fed the multiplex PCR reads into MiXCR, producing one record per CDR3 protein. This table has 40,000 to 55,000 distinct CDR3 sequences, approximately 49% appearing once. Sequencing was done on a sample of peripheral blood or thyroid tissue (not recorded which). Every receptor here comes from a woman in her 50s with Graves' hyperthyroidism. Both conserved end residues are part of each CDR3. A D gene is named only where the DNA matches it firmly. Rows give clone size only sometimes, using once, few, many, or a class for an expanded clone.

CASGEGNQPQHF,TGTGCCAGTGGGGAGGGGAATCAGCCCCAGCATTTT,NA,many,TRBV7-2,TRBJ1-5
CASKTRPEGTDTQYF,TGCGCCAGCAAAACCCGCCCGGAAGGCACAGATACGCAGTATTTT,NA,many,TRBV5-1,TRBJ2-3
CSAREGGTGNTIYF,TGCAGTGCTAGAGAGGGGGGGACTGGAAACACCATATATTTT,NA,many,TRBV20-1,TRBJ1-3
CSARDTRNTEAFF,TGCAGTGCTAGAGATACGAGAAACACTGAAGCTTTCTTT,NA,many,TRBV20-1,TRBJ1-1
CASSPARTGGYGYTF,TGTGCCAGCAGCCCCGCCCGGACAGGGGGATATGGCTACACCTTC,TRBD1,many,TRBV9,TRBJ1-2
CASSFIEPQYGYTF,TGTGCCAGCAGCTTCATCGAGCCTCAATATGGCTACACCTTC,NA,NA,TRBV7-9,TRBJ1-2
CSVVLATSSVQFF,TGCAGCGTTGTCCTGGCGACTAGCTCGGTGCAGTTCTTC,TRBD2,NA,TRBV29-1,TRBJ2-1
CATSRGSGGYPF,TGTGCCACCAGCAGAGGTTCTGGTGGCTACCCCTTC,NA,NA,TRBV15,TRBJ1-2
CASSLGPMEGYTF,TGTGCCAGCAGCTTAGGGCCTATGGAGGGCTACACCTTC,NA,NA,TRBV2,TRBJ1-2
CATSDPTLAGVSGELFF,TGTGCCACCAGTGACCCCACACTAGCGGGAGTGAGCGGGGAGCTGTTTTTT,TRBD2,many,TRBV24-1,TRBJ2-2
CSASSGWNTGELFF,TGCAGCGCTTCTAGCGGGTGGAACACCGGGGAGCTGTTTTTT,TRBD2,NA,TRBV20-1,TRBJ2-2
CAPGQTEAFF,TGTGCCCCAGGACAGACTGAAGCTTTCTTT,NA,NA,TRBV15,TRBJ1-1
CSARPGAGTEAFF,TGCAGTGCTAGACCGGGGGCTGGTACTGAAGCTTTCTTT,NA,NA,TRBV20-1,TRBJ1-1
CATSDERGRDEQFF,TGTGCCACCAGTGATGAAAGGGGGAGGGATGAGCAGTTCTTC,NA,NA,TRBV24-1,TRBJ2-1
CASSPRPGGQGGTEAFF,TGTGCCAGCAGTCCCCGCCCCGGAGGACAGGGGGGCACTGAAGCTTTCTTT,TRBD1,many,TRBV6-1,TRBJ1-1
CASIGGSTDTQYF,TGTGCCTCTATCGGCGGGAGCACAGATACGCAGTATTTT,NA,NA,TRBV10-3,TRBJ2-3
CASSYDRLAYEQYF,TGTGCCAGCAGTTACGACAGGCTGGCCTACGAGCAGTACTTC,NA,many,TRBV6-6,TRBJ2-7
CATSDLAGANEKLFF,TGTGCCACCAGTGATTTGGCAGGGGCTAATGAAAAACTGTTTTTT,NA,NA,TRBV24-1,TRBJ1-4
CASSLELNEELFF,TGTGCCAGCAGCTTAGAACTCAATGAAGAACTGTTTTTT,NA,many,TRBV7-2,TRBJ1-4
CASSLRYQETQYF,TGTGCCAGCAGTTTGCGTTACCAAGAGACCCAGTACTTC,NA,many,TRBV6-1,TRBJ2-5
CASSQTGPSPDTQYF,TGTGCCAGCAGCCAGACCGGCCCCAGTCCAGATACGCAGTATTTT,NA,NA,TRBV7-3,TRBJ2-3
CASSLGRNTIYF,TGTGCCAGCAGCCTCGGCCGGAACACCATATATTTT,NA,NA,TRBV7-9,TRBJ1-3
CASRAVLNSPLHF,TGTGCCAGCAGGGCAGTTCTTAATTCACCCCTCCACTTT,NA,NA,TRBV9,TRBJ1-6
CATSRVGLANEQYF,TGTGCCACCAGCAGAGTGGGACTAGCGAACGAGCAGTACTTC,TRBD2,once,TRBV15,TRBJ2-7
CASSFQGTDTQYF,TGTGCCAGCAGCTTTCAGGGCACAGATACGCAGTATTTT,NA,NA,TRBV7-3,TRBJ2-3
CSAKGDRSSYNSPLHF,TGCAGTGCTAAAGGCGACAGAAGCTCCTATAATTCACCCCTCCACTTT,NA,many,TRBV20-1,TRBJ1-6
CASSLSGGGEGYTF,TGTGCCAGCAGCTTATCAGGTGGGGGGGAGGGCTACACCTTC,NA,NA,TRBV11-2,TRBJ1-2
CASSLAGTVETQYF,TGTGCCAGCAGCTTAGCCGGGACAGTCGAGACCCAGTACTTC,TRBD1,many,TRBV7-9,TRBJ2-5
CSARNTSGRITDTQYF,TGCAGTGCTAGAAATACTAGCGGGAGGATCACAGATACGCAGTATTTT,TRBD2,many,TRBV20-1,TRBJ2-3
CASSLAGGRGETQYF,TGTGCCAGCAGTCTAGCGGGAGGCCGGGGAGAGACCCAGTACTTC,TRBD2,many,TRBV6-1,TRBJ2-5
CASSPGLVNTEAFF,TGTGCCAGCAGCCCGGGACTGGTGAACACTGAAGCTTTCTTT,NA,many,TRBV7-9,TRBJ1-1
CASSFNLAEGYTIYF,TGTGCCAGCAGCTTTAATCTTGCTGAGGGCTACACCATATATTTT,NA,NA,TRBV7-9,TRBJ1-3
CASSWDPGSGTNEKLFF,TGTGCCAGCAGCTGGGACCCGGGATCGGGGACTAATGAAAAACTGTTTTTT,NA,many,TRBV5-6,TRBJ1-4
CASSPPSLNEQYF,TGCGCCAGCAGCCCCCCGTCCCTTAACGAGCAGTACTTC,NA,once,TRBV5-1,TRBJ2-7
CSLTWTVNTEAFF,TGCAGCCTTACTTGGACGGTGAACACTGAAGCTTTCTTT,NA,few,TRBV29-1,TRBJ1-1
CASSVEDISGNTIYF,TGTGCCAGCAGCGTAGAGGACATCTCTGGAAACACCATATATTTT,NA,NA,TRBV9,TRBJ1-3
CSARSDRGGETQYF,TGCAGTGCTAGATCCGACAGGGGTGGCGAGACCCAGTACTTC,TRBD1,NA,TRBV20-1,TRBJ2-5
CSATGTPSYEQYF,TGCAGTGCTACCGGGACACCCTCCTACGAGCAGTACTTC,NA,once,TRBV20-1,TRBJ2-7
CSVEGRVGTEAFF,TGCAGCGTTGAGGGGAGGGTGGGCACTGAAGCTTTCTTT,NA,NA,TRBV29-1,TRBJ1-1
CASSYYRQGDYTF,TGTGCCAGCAGCTACTACAGACAGGGAGACTACACCTTC,TRBD1,many,TRBV2,TRBJ1-2
CSLALDRPYGYTF,TGCAGCTTAGCGCTGGACAGGCCCTATGGCTACACCTTC,TRBD1,NA,TRBV29-1,TRBJ1-2
CASSPGLAGGGSWETQYF,TGTGCCAGCAGCCCAGGACTAGCGGGAGGGGGATCGTGGGAGACCCAGTACTTC,TRBD2,many,TRBV6-2/TRBV6-3,TRBJ2-5
CACSLGGTGLETQYF,TGTGCCTGCAGCTTAGGGGGTACAGGATTGGAGACCCAGTACTTC,NA,NA,TRBV7-8,TRBJ2-5
CASSLVTSGTTGSYEQYF,TGTGCCAGCAGCTTAGTCACTAGCGGGACCACGGGCAGCTACGAGCAGTACTTC,TRBD2,many,TRBV11-2,TRBJ2-7
CATLGSSGYTF,TGTGCCACTCTGGGGAGTAGCGGCTACACCTTC,NA,many,TRBV6-2/TRBV6-3,TRBJ1-2
CASSERALTSTEAFF,TGTGCCAGCAGTGAGCGGGCCCTGACGAGCACTGAAGCTTTCTTT,NA,NA,TRBV2,TRBJ1-1
CASSLRGPDSYTGELFF,TGTGCCAGCAGCTTAAGGGGCCCCGACAGCTACACCGGGGAGCTGTTTTTT,NA,NA,TRBV7-6,TRBJ2-2
CAISAAPNSPLHF,TGTGCCATCAGTGCGGCCCCGAATTCACCCCTCCACTTT,NA,NA,TRBV10-3,TRBJ1-6
CSAGTNPTYEQYF,TGCAGTGCTGGGACTAACCCTACCTACGAGCAGTACTTC,TRBD2,medium-sized,TRBV20-1,TRBJ2-7
CASSGTGGTEAFF,TGTGCCAGCAGTGGGACAGGGGGCACTGAAGCTTTCTTT,TRBD1,NA,TRBV2,TRBJ1-1